The next 31 T cell receptor beta chains were all read from a single sample in a study of T cell clonotyping in hematopoietic cell transplantation. Method: immunoSEQ multiplex PCR; TCRdb's copy keeps in-frame clones and lacks some. This table holds about 16,000 clones, roughly 90% found once. Material for sequencing was peripheral blood mononuclear cells. The receptors were gathered from a man aged 50 to 59 in good health. Some clones in this sample may be carry-over from other donors' samples.

The chain joins TRBV29-1 to TRBJ1-5, with D unclear. This CDR3 contains 15 residues. The V gene lost 4 bases and the J gene lost 2 bases, with 15 bases spanning the gap. Germline CDR1 and CDR2: SQVTM and ANQGSEA. CDR3 residues: CSVGDGVLGNQPQHF. For the CDR3, the DNA is TGCAGCGTTGGGGATGGGGTCTTGGGCAATCAGCCCCAGCATTTT.

This clone was seen only once. The chain recombines TRBV28 with TRBJ2-7; possible D gene TRBD1, 5 bases. Per the germline V gene, CDR1 is MDHEN and CDR2 is SYDVKM. Trimming left V 2 bases short and J 2 bases short, with 10 bases between. The CDR3 spans 14 residues. The CDR3 here is CASSLTGPPYEQYF. CDR3 DNA sequence: TGTGCCAGCAGTTTAACAGGCCCCCCCTACGAGCAGTACTTC.

Comment on this clone: The junction does not match germline at one end; this may be a read error. The V gene is TRBV30, the J gene TRBJ2-1; D gene unclear. The CDR3 is made up of 13 amino acids. Germline V gene sequence: CDR1 GTSNPN, CDR2 SVGIG (reference sequence). The CDR3 nucleotides read TGTGCCTGGAGCGTAAGATTATCCGTAGGGTTGGTCTTC. Translating it yields CAWSVRLSVGLVF.

The chain uses TRBV13 and TRBJ1-2; D uncertain. Germline V gene data show CDR1 as PRHDT and CDR2 as FYEKMQ (reference sequence). Trimming pared 6 bases from V and 4 bases from J, leaving 15 bases between. The CDR3 is 14 residues long. The chain's CDR3 is CASRARGEPYGYTF. In DNA form, the CDR3 reads TGTGCCAGCAGAGCCCGTGGGGAACCCTATGGCTACACCTTC. Looking up the rest from reference TRBV13 and TRBJ1-2 gives the full variable domain: AAGVIQSPRHLIKEKRETATLKCYPIPRHDTVYWYQQGPGQDPQFLISFYEKMQSDKGSIPDRFSAQQFSDYHSELNMSSLELGDSALYFCASRARGEPYGYTFGSGTRLTVV.

The rearrangement uses TRBV30 and TRBJ1-1; tentative D call: TRBD1 (6 bases). The CDR3 loop spans 12 amino acids. The V gene lost 2 bases and the J gene lost 6 bases, with 10 bases spanning the gap. CDR1 and CDR2 (germline): GTSNPN, SVGIG (reference sequence). The CDR3 sequence is CAWSRGEAEAFF. The CDR3 coding sequence is TGTGCCTGGAGTAGGGGGGAGGCTGAAGCTTTCTTT.

This sequence joins TRBV5-1 and TRBJ2-7; TRBD2 matches 8 bases. J gave up 3 bases and V 4 bases, and 6 bases lay outside the gene matches. The CDR3 has 14 amino acids. Per the germline V gene, CDR1 is SGHRS and CDR2 is YFSETQ. CDR3 coding DNA: TGCGCCAGCAGCCCCGGGACTAGTCACTACGAGCAGTACTTC. Its translation: CASSPGTSHYEQYF.

In its sample, this clone ranks as medium-sized. V is TRBV29-1 and J is TRBJ2-2, with D tentatively TRBD1 or TRBD2 (5 bases each). V lost 3 bases to trimming and J lost 4 bases, with 15 bases between them. There are 15 residues in the CDR3. Per germline, CDR1 SQVTM and CDR2 ANQGSEA. The CDR3 nucleotides read TGCAGCGTTGATGGGGGTGGCGGGCGCACCGGGGAGCTGTTTTTT. Protein: CSVDGGGGRTGELFF.

The rearrangement uses TRBV28 and TRBJ2-7, with 9 bases matching TRBD1. Losses at the gene ends were 4 bases for V and 12 bases for J; bases not matched to a gene: 13. The length of the CDR3 is 14 residues. Germline V CDR1 and CDR2: MDHEN, SYDVKM. In DNA, the CDR3 is TGTGCCAGCAGTTCCCTACGACAGGGGGACAGGCTGTACTTC. Translation: CASSSLRQGDRLYF.

J is TRBJ1-5 and V is TRBV6-5; perhaps TRBD1 as D (5 bases). The CDR3 length is 12 residues. The germline V gene encodes CDR1 MNHEY and CDR2 SVGAGI. V was cut by 10 bases and J by 4 bases, with 11 bases left in between. The CDR3 DNA follows: TGTGCCACCAGGGAGAGAAATCAGCCCCAGCATTTT. Translating gives CATRERNQPQHF.

This chain links TRBV30 with TRBJ2-7; 14 bases map to TRBD2. J lost 7 bases, V lost 8 bases, and 10 bases had no gene match. CDR1 is GTSNPN and CDR2 is SVGIG in the germline V gene (reference sequence). CDR3 size: 14 residues. The CDR3 loop reads CARGTSGGPGEQYF. The CDR3 DNA follows: TGTGCCAGAGGGACTAGCGGGGGCCCGGGAGAGCAGTACTTC.

V gene TRBV30 combines with J gene TRBJ2-3, with D unresolved. The CDR3 extends over 15 amino acids. The germline gives CDR1 GTSNPN, CDR2 SVGIG (reference sequence). The ends were cut back, 0 bases at V and 1 base at J, with 11 bases in the middle. In nucleotides, the CDR3 is TGTGCCTGGAGTGTTGGGGTCGGCGGCACAGATACGCAGTATTTT. Protein product: CAWSVGVGGTDTQYF.

This clone was recorded only once. The genes are TRBV28 and TRBJ1-6; 9 positions match TRBD1. Germline CDR1 reads MDHEN; CDR2 reads SYDVKM. This CDR3 contains 16 residues. V dropped 6 bases and J dropped 0; count of bases not matched to a gene: 3. The CDR3 protein is CASRTGGSSYNSPLHF. The CDR3 DNA reads as TGTGCCAGCAGGACAGGGGGAAGCTCCTATAATTCACCCCTCCACTTT.

The sample holds one count of this clone. The J gene is TRBJ1-6, the V gene TRBV5-1; TRBD1 agrees at 11 bases. This CDR3 is built from 15 residues. In germline, CDR1 is SGHRS, CDR2 YFSETQ. V dropped 4 bases and J dropped 7; count of bases not matched to a gene: 4. In DNA, the CDR3 is TGCGCCAGCAGCGTTGGACAGGGGGCAAATTCACCCCTCCACTTT. This sequence encodes CASSVGQGANSPLHF.

This chain uses TRBV7-2 with TRBJ2-5, with 16 bases matching TRBD2. Trimming removed 5 bases from V and 5 bases from J; junction bases left unmatched: 8. This CDR3 spans 17 amino acids. Looked up from germline, CDR1 is SGHTA and CDR2 is FQGNSA. The CDR3 coding sequence is TGTGCCAGCAGCCCTCCGGGACTAGCGGGGGGGTTGGAGACCCAGTACTTC. Translation gives CASSPPGLAGGLETQYF.

This sequence joins TRBV11-2 and TRBJ2-3, with D perhaps TRBD2 (6 bases). With 5 bases removed from V and 7 bases from J, the gap between germline ends came to 13 bases. CDR3 length: 13 amino acids. Per the germline V gene, CDR1 is SGHAT and CDR2 is FQNNGV. Here the CDR3 reads CASSPSEGNTQYF. CDR3 DNA: TGTGCCAGCAGCCCTTCGGAGGGGAATACGCAGTATTTT.

CDR3 sequence reads: CASRGSDISYGYTF. For the CDR3, the DNA is TGTGCCAGCAGGGGCTCGGACATTAGCTATGGCTACACCTTC. J is TRBJ1-2 and V is TRBV7-9; TRBD1 might be the D (5 bases). The CDR3 runs 14 residues. V was clipped by 6 bases and J by 4 bases, with 15 bases between them. Per germline, CDR1 SEHNR and CDR2 FQNEAQ (reference sequence). The variable domain in full, completed from reference TRBV7-9 and TRBJ1-2, reads DTGVSQNPRHKITKRGQNVTFRCDPISEHNRLYWYRQTLGQGPEFLTYFQNEAQLEKSRLLSDRFSAERPKGSFSTLEIQRTEQGDSAMYLCASRGSDISYGYTFGSGTRLTVV.

This CDR3 is CASSLVPLGDEQFF. The CDR3 DNA follows: TGTGCCAGCAGCTTAGTCCCTTTGGGCGATGAGCAGTTCTTC. The chain recombines TRBV7-9 with TRBJ2-1; D remains ambiguous. Germline CDR1 reads SEHNR; CDR2 reads FQNEAQ (reference sequence). The CDR3 has 14 residues. Trimming removed 1 base from V and 8 bases from J, with 12 bases in between.

The genes are TRBV29-1 and TRBJ2-5, with 13 bases lining up with TRBD2. The CDR3 covers 14 residues. The ends lost 6 bases at V and 4 bases at J; junction bases unmatched: 5. CDR1 is SQVTM and CDR2 is ANQGSEA in the germline V gene. CDR3 in amino acids: CSVVGLAGVETQYF. The DNA of the CDR3 is TGCAGCGTGGTAGGACTAGCGGGGGTAGAGACCCAGTACTTC.

Here the CDR3 reads CASMWGRDTGELFF. The CDR3 nucleotides are TGTGCCAGCATGTGGGGGAGGGACACCGGGGAGCTGTTTTTT. The J gene is TRBJ2-2, the V gene TRBV2; 7 nucleotides match TRBD2. The junction had 5 bases not matched to a gene; V was cut back by 7 bases and J by 3 bases. The CDR3 contains 14 residues. Looked up from germline, CDR1 is SNHLY and CDR2 is FYNNEI.

This chain joins TRBV27 and TRBJ2-7, with D maybe TRBD1 (5 bases). The length of the CDR3 is 14 residues. Trimming removed 5 bases at V and 12 bases at J, with 23 bases between. Germline values: CDR1 MNHEY, CDR2 SMNVEV (reference sequence). CDR3 region: CASSPRTPHYSRYF. CDR3 nucleotide sequence: TGTGCCAGCAGTCCGAGGACACCTCACTACTCGCGGTACTTC.

The J gene is TRBJ2-1, the V gene TRBV29-1; 9 nucleotides align to TRBD1. V was pared by 4 bases and J by 10 bases, with 11 bases of the junction left unmatched. The CDR3 runs 14 residues. Germline loops: CDR1 SQVTM, CDR2 ANQGSEA. The CDR3, as DNA: TGCAGCGTTGTTTCGGGACAGGGTTTTGGGGAGCAGTTCTTC. Protein sequence: CSVVSGQGFGEQFF.

The chain has TRBV7-8 and TRBJ1-5; 7 bases match TRBD1. This CDR3 contains 14 residues. With V trimmed by 2 bases and J by 5 bases, 3 bases remained unmatched. Germline CDR1 and CDR2: SGHVS and FQNEAQ. CDR3: CASSLQGVYQPQHF. The CDR3 DNA sequence: TGTGCCAGCAGCTTACAGGGGGTCTATCAGCCCCAGCATTTT.

This chain joins TRBV5-6 and TRBJ1-4; D uncertain. The CDR3 length is 15 residues. V was cut by 1 base and J by 0 bases, with 7 bases left in between. Looked up from germline, CDR1 is SGHDT and CDR2 is YYEEEE. In nucleotides, the CDR3 is TGTGCCAGCAGCTTGCTTGGTGCAACTAATGAAAAACTGTTTTTT. This sequence encodes CASSLLGATNEKLFF. The full variable domain, its missing parts supplied by reference TRBV5-6 and TRBJ1-4, is DAGVTQSPTHLIKTRGQQVTLRCSPKSGHDTVSWYQQALGQGPQFIFQYYEEEERQRGNFPDRFSGHQFPNYSSELNVNALLLGDSALYLCASSLLGATNEKLFFGSGTQLSVL.

The chain uses TRBV6-5 and TRBJ2-7; D may be TRBD1 (5 bases). This CDR3 region has 15 residues. Germline V gene sequence: CDR1 MNHEY, CDR2 SVGAGI. Trimming cost V 6 bases and J 1 base, with 16 bases left between them. The CDR3 is CASSRGAGISYEQYF. The CDR3 nucleotides read TGTGCCAGCAGCCGTGGGGCAGGGATATCCTACGAGCAGTACTTC.

The rearrangement uses TRBV5-6 and TRBJ1-2, with D unresolved. CDR3 length: 14 residues. Trimming removed 0 bases from V and 3 bases from J, with 9 bases in between. From germline, CDR1 is SGHDT and CDR2 YYEEEE. As DNA, the CDR3 is TGTGCCAGCAGCTTGGAGGGCAGGCACTATGGCTACACCTTC. Amino acid sequence: CASSLEGRHYGYTF.

V usage is TRBV29-1 and J usage is TRBJ1-5, with D tentatively TRBD1 (6 bases). This CDR3 contains 14 residues. Germline CDR1 reads SQVTM; CDR2 reads ANQGSEA. Trimming cost V 4 bases and J 6 bases, with 16 bases left between them. In nucleotides, the CDR3 is TGCAGCGTTGTTATACAGGGCAGCGGTCAGCCCCAGCATTTT. Translated: CSVVIQGSGQPQHF. Full variable domain (missing parts from reference TRBV29-1 and TRBJ1-5): SAVISQKPSRDICQRGTSLTIQCQVDSQVTMMFWYRQQPGQSLTLIATANQGSEATYESGFVIDKFPISRPNLTFSTLTVSNMSPEDSSIYLCSVVIQGSGQPQHFGDGTRLSIL.

This clone was counted only a few times. This chain connects TRBV30 to TRBJ1-1; D is undetermined. The CDR3 has 13 residues. CDR1 is GTSNPN and CDR2 is SVGIG in the germline V gene (reference sequence). V lost 1 base, J lost 1 base, and 7 bases lay in between. CDR3 protein: CAWSATSNTEAFF. The CDR3 DNA is TGTGCCTGGAGTGCCACCTCGAACACTGAAGCTTTCTTT.

The DNA for the CDR3 is TGTGCCAGTAGTATTGTTGGGGGGCAAGGCAATCAGCCCCAGCATTTT. It yields the protein CASSIVGGQGNQPQHF. V is TRBV19 and J is TRBJ1-5; possibly TRBD1 for D (6 bases). Trimming removed 3 bases from V and 2 bases from J, with 14 bases in between. The CDR3 spans 16 residues. CDR1 and CDR2 from the germline V gene are LNHDA and SQIVND (reference sequence). Variable domain in full (rest from reference TRBV19 and TRBJ1-5): DGGITQSPKYLFRKEGQNVTLSCEQNLNHDAMYWYRQDPGQGLRLIYYSQIVNDFQKGDIAEGYSVSREKKESFPLTVTSAQKNPTAFYLCASSIVGGQGNQPQHFGDGTRLSIL.

The genes are TRBV13 and TRBJ2-1, with D perhaps matching TRBD2 (6 bases). The CDR3 covers 16 residues. V was clipped by 5 bases and J by 9 bases, with 23 bases between them. The V gene's germline CDR1 is PRHDT and CDR2 FYEKMQ (reference sequence). Written as DNA, the CDR3 is TGTGCCAGCAGCACACTGCCGGTCGCGGAGGGGAGTGAGCAGTTCTTC. This sequence encodes CASSTLPVAEGSEQFF.

The chain uses TRBV30 and TRBJ2-2, with D tentatively TRBD2 (5 bases). The CDR3 covers 15 residues. Trimming cost V 4 bases and J 0 bases, with 12 bases left between them. In germline, CDR1 is GTSNPN, CDR2 SVGIG (reference sequence). The CDR3 loop reads CAWIGKDSNTGELFF. CDR3 nucleotides: TGTGCCTGGATCGGAAAGGACTCGAACACCGGGGAGCTGTTTTTT. Full variable domain (remainder filled in from reference TRBV30 and TRBJ2-2): SQTIHQWPATLVQPVGSPLSLECTVEGTSNPNLYWYRQAAGRGLQLLFYSVGIGQISSEVPQNLSASRPQDRQFILSSKKLLLSDSGFYLCAWIGKDSNTGELFFGEGSRLTVL.

V gene TRBV9 combines with J gene TRBJ2-2, with 10 bases matching TRBD1. The CDR3 totals 16 residues. The germline V gene has CDR1 SGDLS and CDR2 YYNGEE. The V segment lost 6 bases and the J segment 6 bases; nucleotides outside the gene matches: 11. CDR3 coding DNA: TGTGCCAGCACCATAGACGACAGGGGGCGCTCCGGGGAGCTGTTTTTT. Translation gives CASTIDDRGRSGELFF.